This T cell receptor (beta chain) was identified during a study of blood T cells in healthy people across ages. The germline CDR1 and CDR2 sequences are ENHRY and SYGVKD. The CDR3 totals 13 residues. PCR was performed a second time for 7 to 11 cycles using a sample-barcoded 5' primer and a J-beta primer mix. TCRdb analysed the 5' RACE reads with MiXCR anew, one entry per CDR3 protein. The data show more than 650,000 distinct CDR3 sequences, about 24% seen once. V and J are TRBV10-3 and TRBJ2-5; D is possibly TRBD1 or TRBD2 (5 bases each). The assigned J gene may be wrong: the sequence end matches TRBJ2-7 better. The source is a man between 65 and 85 years old in good health. Source material: blood. The CDR3 reads CAISKWDGYEQYV. In DNA form, the CDR3 reads TGTGCCATCAGTAAGTGGGACGGTTACGAGCAGTACGTC.